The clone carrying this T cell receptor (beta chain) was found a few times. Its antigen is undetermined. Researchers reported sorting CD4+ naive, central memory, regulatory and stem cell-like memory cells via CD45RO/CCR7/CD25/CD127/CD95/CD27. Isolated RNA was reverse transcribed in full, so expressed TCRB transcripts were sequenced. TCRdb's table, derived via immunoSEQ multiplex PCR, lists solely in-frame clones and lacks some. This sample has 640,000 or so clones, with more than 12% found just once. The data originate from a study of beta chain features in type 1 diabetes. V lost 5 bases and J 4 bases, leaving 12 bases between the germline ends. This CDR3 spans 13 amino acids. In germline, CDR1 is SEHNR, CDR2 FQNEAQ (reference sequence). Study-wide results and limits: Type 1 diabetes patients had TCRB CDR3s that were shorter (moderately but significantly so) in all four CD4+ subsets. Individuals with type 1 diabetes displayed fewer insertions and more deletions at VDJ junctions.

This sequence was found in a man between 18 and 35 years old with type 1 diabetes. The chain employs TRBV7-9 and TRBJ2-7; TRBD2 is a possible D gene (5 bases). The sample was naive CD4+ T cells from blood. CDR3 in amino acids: CASSRARGYEQYF. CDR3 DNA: TGTGCCAGCAGCCGTGCCCGAGGGTACGAGCAGTACTTC.